This T cell receptor beta chain was found in a study of blood T cell repertoires in COVID-19. Germline V gene data show CDR1 as MNHEY and CDR2 as SVGAGI. This CDR3 region has 13 residues. The ends were cut back, 10 bases at V and 1 base at J, with 13 bases in the middle. The repertoire was sequenced with immunoSEQ multiplex PCR; TCRdb's copy has only in-frame clones and lacks some. The sample has just under 65,000 clones; about four fifths are singletons. The source of this sequence is a human donor in a cohort sampled during active COVID-19. V is TRBV6-5 and J is TRBJ2-5, with D unresolved. Input material: peripheral blood. CDR3 region: CATEVRGQETQYF. CDR3 DNA: TGTGCCACTGAAGTCCGAGGCCAAGAGACCCAGTACTTC.